One TCR beta chain is described in this entry. Its target is unknown. The ends were cut back, 2 bases at V and 0 bases at J, with 12 bases in the middle. This CDR3 has 16 amino acids. Germline V lookup: CDR1 ENHRY, CDR2 SYGVKD. Assay: immunoSEQ multiplex PCR; the TCRdb copy retains only in-frame clones and omits some. The sample comprises around 64,000 clones, roughly 89% of which are singletons, and around 20% rests with the top ten. These data originate in a study of T cells in localized non-small cell lung cancer. Study-wide results and limits: Uninvolved adjacent lung showed the highest T cell clonality, exceeding tumor.

This specimen consisted of peripheral blood, obtained before any cancer treatment. This TCR was sampled from a man between 35 and 75 years old with stage I squamous cell lung carcinoma. This sequence joins TRBV10-3 and TRBJ2-3; the D gene is possibly TRBD2 (7 bases). CDR3 DNA sequence: TGTGCCATCAGTGAGACCCGGGGGGCTAGCACAGATACGCAGTATTTT. Its translation: CAISETRGASTDTQYF.